The clone carrying this TCR beta chain has at least ten counts. The iRepertoire nested amplicon-rescue multiplex PCR amplified TCR alpha and beta CDR3s from RNA. TCRdb ran MiXCR on the multiplex PCR reads and lists one entry per CDR3 protein. Of around 100,000 distinct CDR3 sequences in the sample, around 28% were seen once. This record belongs to a study of glioma-infiltrating T cells. The clonotype originates from a human donor with low-grade glioma or glioblastoma, undergoing nonglioma brain surgery, or in good health (not recorded which). Sample: glioma tissue, nonneoplastic brain tissue, or PBMCs (not recorded which).

CDR3 protein: CASRDPSVETQYF. For the CDR3, the DNA is TGTGCCAGCAGGGACCCCTCGGTGGAGACCCAGTACTTC. The J gene is TRBJ2-5, the V gene TRBV6-2 or TRBV6-3, with D unclear. The CDR3 contains 13 residues. Germline CDR1 and CDR2: MNHEY and SVGEGT. V was clipped by 6 bases and J by 5 bases, with 13 bases between them.